The T cell receptor beta chain under discussion was sequenced for a study of T cell responses to AZD1222 COVID-19 vaccine. In germline, CDR1 is SGHNT, CDR2 YENEEA. V lost 4 bases and J 3 bases, leaving 7 bases between the germline ends. The CDR3 totals 12 residues. On this clone itself: Its matching antigen is unknown.

Study-wide results and caveats: Clonal diversity was possibly underestimated; the donors were predominantly white British and more often female. Unmutated variant regions reportedly attract nearly half of all spike-specific TCRs. Baseline serostatus was positive in only five to seven AZD1222 recipients.

Sequencing was performed with immunoSEQ multiplex PCR; in TCRdb, only in-frame clones are kept and a portion is missing. The data show about 170,000 clones, with around 94% seen just once and 2.5% to 3% held by the top ten. The J gene is TRBJ2-7, the V gene TRBV11-3, with a weak D call TRBD2 (5 bases). The sample consisted of peripheral blood, taken on day 0 of AZD1222 vaccination. This receptor was obtained from an adult in good health. In DNA, the CDR3 is TGTGCCAGCAGCTCTCGGGACTACGAGCAGTACTTC. As protein: CASSSRDYEQYF.